The 32 T cell receptor beta chains below were found in one sample sequenced in a study of blood T cell repertoires in COVID-19. The data were produced by immunoSEQ multiplex PCR, yet TCRdb's version contains in-frame clones alone and is incomplete. The sample contains about 150,000 clones, roughly 86% of which appear only once. Specimen: peripheral blood. The receptor set was obtained from a man over 45 with active or convalescent COVID-19.

The V call is TRBV2, the J call TRBJ1-1, with 8 bases matching TRBD1. The CDR3 has 13 residues. Germline V gives CDR1 SNHLY, CDR2 FYNNEI. V was pared by 6 bases and J by 11 bases, with 11 bases of the junction left unmatched. As DNA, the CDR3 is TGTGCCAGCAGGATAGACAGGGGAGGTGAGGCTTTCTTT. Translation gives CASRIDRGGEAFF.

This chain uses TRBV10-3 with TRBJ1-6; TRBD1 is a possible D gene (6 bases). V was shortened by 6 bases and J by 5 bases, with 17 bases between the two germline ends. The germline V gene encodes CDR1 ENHRY and CDR2 SYGVKD. CDR3 length equals 16 residues. CDR3: CAISRRQEIDNSPLHF. CDR3 DNA sequence: TGTGCCATCAGCAGACGACAGGAAATCGATAATTCACCCCTCCACTTT.

This clone occurred once. The chain joins TRBV6-5 to TRBJ2-2; weak D call: TRBD2 (5 bases). The V end lost 7 bases, the J end lost 6 bases, and 18 bases lay between the germline ends. This CDR3 region has 15 residues. CDR1 and CDR2 from the germline V gene are MNHEY and SVGAGI. CDR3 amino acids: CASTPADFRPGELFF. DNA for the CDR3: TGTGCCAGCACCCCTGCGGACTTTCGGCCCGGGGAGCTGTTTTTT.

The rearrangement joins TRBV11-2 to TRBJ2-5, with D hard to call. The germline V gene encodes CDR1 SGHAT and CDR2 FQNNGV. CDR3 length: 13 residues. The V end lost 8 bases, the J end lost 0 bases, and 10 bases lay between the germline ends. In DNA form, the CDR3 reads TGTGCCAGCTCGTCAGGCTACCAAGAGACCCAGTACTTC. The encoded protein is CASSSGYQETQYF.

Turning to this clone: At the DNA level, this CDR3 is encoded by other sequences in the same sample as well. The V and J genes are TRBV7-9 and TRBJ2-7; D is perhaps TRBD2 (6 bases). The V gene lost 5 bases and the J gene lost 6 bases, with 11 bases spanning the gap. The CDR3 runs to 12 residues. The V gene's germline CDR1 is SEHNR and CDR2 FQNEAQ (reference sequence). CDR3 amino acids: CASSLSGGEQYF. The CDR3 bases are TGTGCCAGCAGCCTATCCGGGGGCGAGCAGTACTTC.

This clone was seen just once. The CDR3 DNA reads as TGTGCCACCAGCGGGGCAGGGACAGATACTAACTATGGCTACACCTTC. Translation gives CATSGAGTDTNYGYTF. The chain links TRBV24-1 to TRBJ1-2, with 7 bases that match TRBD1. The germline V gene has CDR1 KGHDR and CDR2 SFDVKD. CDR3 length: 16 amino acids. The J segment lost 0 bases and the V segment lost 7 bases, leaving 10 bases of the junction unmatched.

The chain employs TRBV2 and TRBJ2-5, with 9 bases that match TRBD2. The CDR3 consists of 15 residues. The V gene's germline CDR1 is SNHLY and CDR2 FYNNEI. V lost 3 bases to trimming and J lost 3 bases; unmatched junction nucleotides: 5. CDR3 DNA sequence: TGTGCCAGCAGTGATGGGCCTAGCGGGGAAGAGACCCAGTACTTC. It codes for CASSDGPSGEETQYF.

The rearrangement joins TRBV6-5 to TRBJ1-1, with D hard to call. The CDR3 loop spans 11 amino acids. V lost 7 bases and J lost 4, with 7 bases in between. The germline gives CDR1 MNHEY, CDR2 SVGAGI. DNA for the CDR3: TGTGCCAGCATTTCGGGCACTGAAGCTTTCTTT. Its protein is CASISGTEAFF.

This chain connects TRBV11-2 to TRBJ2-1, with D possibly TRBD2 on 6 matching bases. This CDR3 contains 14 residues. Germline lookup yields CDR1 SGHAT and CDR2 FQNNGV. Trimming stripped 5 bases from V and 12 bases from J, with 20 bases between. CDR3 sequence (DNA): TGTGCCAGCAGCCGAGGTCTGGCTAGCGACCGGCAGTTCTTC. Translation gives CASSRGLASDRQFF. Filled out from reference TRBV11-2 and TRBJ2-1, the complete variable domain reads EAGVAQSPRYKIIEKRQSVAFWCNPISGHATLYWYQQILGQGPKLLIQFQNNGVVDDSQLPKDRFSAERLKGVDSTLKIQPAKLEDSAVYLCASSRGLASDRQFFGPGTRLTVL.

This clone has only one observation. The chain uses TRBV5-4 and TRBJ2-6; a possible D gene is TRBD2 (6 bases). Per the germline V gene, CDR1 is SGHNT and CDR2 is YYREEE (reference sequence). The CDR3 length is 17 residues. V was clipped by 2 bases and J by 0 bases, with 12 bases between them. The CDR3 protein is CASSFGGRSSGANVLTF. DNA of the CDR3: TGTGCCAGCAGCTTCGGGGGTCGTAGCTCTGGGGCCAACGTCCTGACTTTC.

The J gene is TRBJ2-4, the V gene TRBV5-4, with TRBD1 matching over 8 bases. V lost 2 bases to trimming and J lost 0 bases; unmatched junction nucleotides: 13. This CDR3 comprises 19 residues. In germline, CDR1 is SGHNT, CDR2 YYREEE (reference sequence). CDR3 region: CASSFGGQATPLAKNIQYF. The CDR3 DNA reads as TGTGCCAGCAGCTTCGGGGGACAGGCAACCCCACTAGCCAAAAACATTCAGTACTTC. Combining the CDR3 with reference TRBV5-4 and TRBJ2-4 gives the whole variable domain ETGVTQSPTHLIKTRGQQVTLRCSSQSGHNTVSWYQQALGQGPQFIFQYYREEENGRGNFPPRFSGLQFPNYSSELNVNALELDDSALYLCASSFGGQATPLAKNIQYFGAGTRLSVL.

The gene calls are TRBV5-1 and TRBJ1-1; D perhaps matches TRBD1 (5 bases). This CDR3 has 15 residues. Per germline, CDR1 SGHRS and CDR2 YFSETQ. V lost 4 bases to trimming and J lost 5 bases, with 18 bases between them. This CDR3 is CASSPPQGGRTEAFF. The CDR3 DNA follows: TGCGCCAGCAGCCCCCCGCAGGGAGGACGAACTGAAGCTTTCTTT.

The V gene is TRBV6-1, the J gene TRBJ1-4, with a tentative D call TRBD1 (5 bases). Trimming cost V 1 base and J 7 bases, with 7 bases left between them. The CDR3 totals 13 residues. Germline V gene lookup returns CDR1 MNHNS and CDR2 SASEGT. The CDR3 loop reads CASSEGGSEKLFF. The CDR3 DNA is TGTGCCAGCAGTGAAGGGGGCAGTGAAAAACTGTTTTTT.

The chain joins TRBV6-1 to TRBJ1-1; tentative D call: TRBD1 (5 bases). Germline CDR1 MNHNS, CDR2 SASEGT. Trimming took off 4 bases at V and 1 base at J, with 16 bases between the two ends. There are 16 residues in the CDR3. CDR3 in DNA: TGTGCCAGCAGTGCGCTACCGGGGGGTTCGAACACTGAAGCTTTCTTT. This gives the protein CASSALPGGSNTEAFF.

To note about this clone: The junction and the germline gene differ at one end; a read error may be behind it. The chain combines TRBV5-1 with TRBJ1-1, with TRBD1 identical over 7 bases. From germline, CDR1 is SGHRS and CDR2 YFSETQ. The CDR3 has 14 residues. The CDR3 DNA follows: TGCGCCAGCACCTCAGAACAGGGGAACGCTGAAGCTTTCTTT. Encoded protein: CASTSEQGNAEAFF.

The chain uses TRBV6-5 and TRBJ1-6; D uncertain. The V gene lost 4 bases and the J gene lost 11 bases, with 15 bases spanning the gap. The CDR3 is 14 amino acids. Germline lookup yields CDR1 MNHEY and CDR2 SVGAGI. CDR3 region: CASSSGVQLTPLHF. CDR3 bases: TGTGCCAGCAGTTCCGGGGTACAATTGACACCCCTCCACTTT.

The chain links TRBV5-1 to TRBJ2-7, with D possibly TRBD2 on 6 matching bases. The germline gives CDR1 SGHRS, CDR2 YFSETQ. The CDR3 runs 12 residues. Trimming shortened V by 4 bases and J by 8 bases, and 13 bases separated the two germline ends. CDR3 in amino acids: CASSPGREKQYF. The CDR3 DNA reads TGCGCCAGCAGCCCCGGGAGAGAAAAGCAGTACTTC.

The CDR3 sequence: CASTSRQGVNEQFF. CDR3 coding DNA: TGTGCCAGCACCTCGAGACAGGGGGTGAATGAGCAGTTCTTC. V and J are TRBV7-2 and TRBJ2-1; TRBD1 matches at 9 bases. The germline gives CDR1 SGHTA, CDR2 FQGNSA. CDR3 length equals 14 residues. The V and J ends lost 7 bases and 7 bases, in that order; junction bases with no gene match: 8. Together with reference TRBV7-2 and TRBJ2-1, the CDR3 gives the full variable domain: GAGVSQSPSNKVTEKGKDVELRCDPISGHTALYWYRQSLGQGLEFLIYFQGNSAPDKSGLPSDRFSAERTGGSVSTLTIQRTQQEDSAVYLCASTSRQGVNEQFFGPGTRLTVL.

The gene calls are TRBV7-9 and TRBJ2-7; D call uncertain. Trimming shortened V by 7 bases and J by 5 bases, and 9 bases separated the two germline ends. This CDR3 has 11 residues. Germline CDR1 SEHNR, CDR2 FQNEAQ (reference sequence). CDR3 in amino acids: CASKVENEQYF. CDR3 nucleotides: TGTGCCAGCAAGGTGGAGAACGAGCAGTACTTC.

This clone was observed a single time. This rearrangement joins TRBV2 to TRBJ2-1, with 9 bases matching TRBD1. The junction had 6 bases not matched to a gene; V was cut back by 6 bases and J by 3 bases. Germline assignment: CDR1 SNHLY and CDR2 FYNNEI. This CDR3 is 15 amino acids long. The CDR3 nucleotides read TGTGCCAGCAGGAGGGACAGGGTGAACTACAATGAGCAGTTCTTC. Translation gives CASRRDRVNYNEQFF.

This clone appeared once. V is TRBV5-1 and J is TRBJ2-1; 9 nucleotides line up with TRBD1. CDR1 SGHRS and CDR2 YFSETQ come from the germline V gene. With V trimmed by 1 base and J by 2 bases, 7 bases remained unmatched. CDR3 length: 17 amino acids. CDR3 loop: CASSLTMTGGPYNEQFF. The CDR3 nucleotides are TGCGCCAGCAGCTTGACCATGACAGGGGGGCCCTACAATGAGCAGTTCTTC.

DNA for the CDR3: TGCGCCAGCAGAGGGGACTTTGCACCCCTCCACTTT. Its translation: CASRGDFAPLHF. The chain is built from TRBV10-1 and TRBJ1-6; a weak D match, TRBD1 (5 bases). CDR1 is WNHNN, CDR2 SYGVQD, per germline (reference sequence). The CDR3 covers 12 residues. Between the trimmed V and J ends, which lost 6 bases and 11 bases, there was a span of 11 bases.

V is TRBV2 and J is TRBJ1-3; D unclear. This CDR3 is built from 13 residues. In germline, CDR1 is SNHLY, CDR2 FYNNEI. Trimming stripped 9 bases from V and 1 base from J, with 10 bases between. CDR3 loop: CASKIESGNTIYF. CDR3 coding DNA: TGTGCCAGTAAAATAGAGTCTGGAAACACCATATATTTT.

This chain connects TRBV12-3 or TRBV12-4 to TRBJ1-1; D gene unclear. This CDR3 spans 12 amino acids. V was pared by 7 bases and J by 1 base, with 7 bases between. The CDR3 spells CASTKSNTEAFF. For the CDR3, the DNA is TGTGCCAGCACCAAATCGAACACTGAAGCTTTCTTT.

The chain uses TRBV11-2 and TRBJ2-1, with 7 bases aligning to TRBD2. With V trimmed by 3 bases and J by 5 bases, 4 bases remained unmatched. Germline V gene lookup returns CDR1 SGHAT and CDR2 FQNNGV. CDR3 length: 14 amino acids. CDR3 loop: CASSFGTINNEQFF. CDR3 DNA: TGTGCCAGCAGCTTCGGGACTATCAACAATGAGCAGTTCTTC.

The count of this clone is one. The chain carries TRBV13 and TRBJ2-7; 7 bases agree with TRBD2. The CDR3 is 12 residues long. With 5 bases clipped from V and 6 bases from J, the junction kept 4 bases outside the gene matches. Germline lookup yields CDR1 PRHDT and CDR2 FYEKMQ (reference sequence). CDR3 loop: CASSPSGSEQYF. The CDR3 coding sequence is TGTGCCAGCAGCCCTAGCGGATCCGAGCAGTACTTC.

V is TRBV28 and J is TRBJ2-3; 16 positions agree with TRBD2. CDR1 is MDHEN and CDR2 is SYDVKM in the germline V gene. The junction had 11 bases not matched to a gene; V was cut back by 6 bases and J by 5 bases. This CDR3 has 18 amino acids. DNA for the CDR3: TGTGCCAGCAGGTCGTTTATGGGGACTAGCGGGAGGGGAGATACGCAGTATTTT. As protein: CASRSFMGTSGRGDTQYF.

This clone was observed a handful of times. CDR3 nucleotides: TGTGCCAGCAGTTACTCGAAGTCGCGGAGCTCCTATAATTCACCCCTCCACTTT. Its translation: CASSYSKSRSSYNSPLHF. V gene TRBV6-2 or TRBV6-3 combines with J gene TRBJ1-6; D uncertain. The CDR3 totals 18 residues. Germline V gives CDR1 MNHEY, CDR2 SVGEGT. The V and J ends lost 0 bases and 0 bases respectively, with 12 bases between them.

The chain is built from TRBV10-3 and TRBJ2-1; weak D call: TRBD2 (6 bases). The ends were cut back, 2 bases at V and 6 bases at J, with 11 bases in the middle. The V gene's germline CDR1 is ENHRY and CDR2 SYGVKD. The CDR3 length is 14 residues. CDR3 residues: CAISEDGDFNEQFF. Written as DNA, the CDR3 is TGTGCCATCAGTGAGGATGGGGACTTCAATGAGCAGTTCTTC.

This rearrangement joins TRBV7-8 to TRBJ1-1; 8 bases match TRBD1. The germline V gene encodes CDR1 SGHVS and CDR2 FQNEAQ. This CDR3 has 17 amino acids. Trimming took 2 bases from V and 0 from J; bases not matched to a gene: 8. The CDR3 DNA reads as TGTGCCAGCAGCTTAAAGGGGGACAGGCTCATGAACACTGAAGCTTTCTTT. It codes for CASSLKGDRLMNTEAFF.

This chain connects TRBV12-3 or TRBV12-4 to TRBJ2-5; TRBD2 is a possible D gene (6 bases). V dropped 5 bases and J dropped 6 bases, with 13 bases sitting between them. The CDR3 is 13 amino acids. CDR3 bases: TGTGCCAGCAGTCGGGGGACTGAAAAGACCCAGTACTTC. Protein sequence: CASSRGTEKTQYF.

This clone showed up just a few times. V usage is TRBV5-1 and J usage is TRBJ1-2; D may be TRBD1 (5 bases). The CDR3 is made up of 14 amino acids. V lost 0 bases and J 0 bases, leaving 6 bases between the germline ends. The V gene's germline CDR1 is SGHRS and CDR2 YFSETQ. The CDR3 DNA follows: TGCGCCAGCAGCTTGGGACAGCCTAACTATGGCTACACCTTC. It encodes CASSLGQPNYGYTF.